The text below deals with one T cell receptor beta chain. Assay used: immunoSEQ multiplex PCR; TCRdb lists only in-frame clones, some missing. Among roughly 45,000 clones listed, around 90% were seen once. This entry belongs to a study of technical replicates of blood from a handful of donors. The CDR3 totals 17 residues. Germline V gene data show CDR1 as SGHDN and CDR2 as FVKESK. V was pared by 0 bases and J by 4 bases, with 11 bases of the junction left unmatched. Sequencing was carried out using PBMCs. The receptor's source is a human donor in good health. Some clones in this sample may be carry-over from other donors' samples. The chain carries TRBV14 and TRBJ1-2; 7 bases fit TRBD1. This CDR3 reads CASSQDRWQGVSYGYTF. As DNA, the CDR3 is TGTGCCAGCAGCCAAGATCGGTGGCAGGGGGTATCCTATGGCTACACCTTC.